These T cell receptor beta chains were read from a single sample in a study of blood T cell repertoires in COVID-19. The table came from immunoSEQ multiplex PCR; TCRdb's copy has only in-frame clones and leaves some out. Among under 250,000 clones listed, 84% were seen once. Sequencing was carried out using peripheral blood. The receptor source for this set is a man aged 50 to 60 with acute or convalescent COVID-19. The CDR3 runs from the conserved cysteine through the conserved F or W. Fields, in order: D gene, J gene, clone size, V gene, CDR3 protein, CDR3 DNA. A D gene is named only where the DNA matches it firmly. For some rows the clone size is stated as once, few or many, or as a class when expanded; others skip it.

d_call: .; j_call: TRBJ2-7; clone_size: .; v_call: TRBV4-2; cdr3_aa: CASSQILGYEQYF; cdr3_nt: TGTGCCAGCAGCCAAATACTAGGTTACGAGCAGTACTTC
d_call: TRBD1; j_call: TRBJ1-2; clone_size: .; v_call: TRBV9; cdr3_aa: CASSISGQGAMSGYTF; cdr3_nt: TGTGCCAGCAGCATCTCTGGACAGGGGGCGATGTCCGGCTACACCTTC
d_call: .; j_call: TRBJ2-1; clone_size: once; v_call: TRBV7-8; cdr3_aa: CASSPYNNEQFF; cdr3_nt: TGTGCCAGCAGCCCGTACAACAATGAGCAGTTCTTC
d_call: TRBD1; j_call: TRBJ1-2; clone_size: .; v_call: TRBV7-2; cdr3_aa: CASSLALGDRGLGYTF; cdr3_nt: TGTGCCAGCAGCTTAGCGCTAGGGGACAGGGGTCTTGGCTACACCTTC
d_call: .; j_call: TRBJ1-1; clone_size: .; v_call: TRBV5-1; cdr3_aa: CASSLGWGRDIGTEAFF; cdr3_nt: TGCGCCAGCAGCTTGGGCTGGGGGCGAGATATTGGGACTGAAGCTTTCTTT
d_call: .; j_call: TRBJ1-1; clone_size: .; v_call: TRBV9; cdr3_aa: CASSPSGANTEAFF; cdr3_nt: TGTGCCAGCAGCCCGAGCGGGGCTAACACTGAAGCTTTCTTT
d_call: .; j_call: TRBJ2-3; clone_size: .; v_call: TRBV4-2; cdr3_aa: CASSQDLLLADTQYF; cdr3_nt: TGTGCCAGCAGCCAAGATCTTTTACTCGCAGATACGCAGTATTTT
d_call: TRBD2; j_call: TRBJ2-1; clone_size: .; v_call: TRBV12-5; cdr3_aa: CASGLFRGGYNEQFF; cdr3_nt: TGTGCTAGTGGTTTATTCCGCGGGGGCTACAATGAGCAGTTCTTC
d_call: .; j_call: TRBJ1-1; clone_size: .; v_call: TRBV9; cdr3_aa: CASASVDTEAFF; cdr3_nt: TGTGCCAGCGCCTCGGTGGACACTGAAGCTTTCTTT
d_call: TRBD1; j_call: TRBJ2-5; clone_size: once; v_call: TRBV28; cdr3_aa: CASRPRQGAWETQYF; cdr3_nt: TGTGCCAGCAGGCCCCGACAGGGGGCATGGGAGACCCAGTACTTC
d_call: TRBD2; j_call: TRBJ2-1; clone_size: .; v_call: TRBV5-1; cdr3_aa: CASSPTSGSSYNEQFF; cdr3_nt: TGCGCCAGCAGCCCTACTAGCGGTAGCTCCTACAATGAGCAGTTCTTC
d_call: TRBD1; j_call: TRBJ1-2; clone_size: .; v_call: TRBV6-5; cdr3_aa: CASSPGTGIYGYTF; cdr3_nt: TGTGCCAGCAGTCCCGGGACAGGGATCTATGGCTACACCTTC
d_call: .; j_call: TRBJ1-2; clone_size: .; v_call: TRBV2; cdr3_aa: CASSEGTSNYGYTF; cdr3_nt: TGTGCCAGCAGTGAAGGGACATCTAACTATGGCTACACCTTC
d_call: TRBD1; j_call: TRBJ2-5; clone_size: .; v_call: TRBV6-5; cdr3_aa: CASSLIGQVAKTQYF; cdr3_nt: TGTGCCAGCAGTTTAATTGGACAGGTTGCAAAGACCCAGTACTTC
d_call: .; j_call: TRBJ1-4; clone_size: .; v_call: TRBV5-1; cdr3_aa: CASRDTTNEKLFF; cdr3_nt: TGCGCCAGCCGAGACACAACTAATGAAAAACTGTTTTTT
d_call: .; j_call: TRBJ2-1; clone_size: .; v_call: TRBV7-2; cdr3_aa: CASSLSQGGVWEQFF; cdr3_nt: TGTGCCAGCAGCTTATCCCAGGGGGGAGTGTGGGAGCAGTTCTTC
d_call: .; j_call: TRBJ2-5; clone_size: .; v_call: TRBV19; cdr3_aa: CASSIPGLLDQYF; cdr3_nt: TGTGCCAGTAGTATCCCTGGTCTGCTAGACCAGTACTTC
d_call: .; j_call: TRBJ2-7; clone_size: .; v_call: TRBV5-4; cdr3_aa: CASSTTGYEQYF; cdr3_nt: TGTGCCAGCAGCACTACAGGGTATGAGCAGTACTTC
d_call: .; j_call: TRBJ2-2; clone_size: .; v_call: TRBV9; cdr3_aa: CASSVSGTNTGELFF; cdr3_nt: TGTGCCAGCAGCGTTAGCGGCACGAACACCGGGGAGCTGTTTTTT
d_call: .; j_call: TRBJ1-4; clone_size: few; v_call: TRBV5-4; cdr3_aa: CASSQAPYEKLFF; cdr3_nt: TGTGCCAGCAGCCAAGCTCCGTATGAAAAACTGTTTTTT
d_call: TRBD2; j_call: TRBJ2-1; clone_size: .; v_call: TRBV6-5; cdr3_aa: CASRAGESYNEQFF; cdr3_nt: TGTGCCAGCAGAGCGGGAGAGAGCTACAATGAGCAGTTCTTC
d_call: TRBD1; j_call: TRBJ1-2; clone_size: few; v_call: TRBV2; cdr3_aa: CASSGTGAYGYTF; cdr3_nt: TGTGCCAGCAGTGGGACAGGGGCCTATGGCTACACCTTC
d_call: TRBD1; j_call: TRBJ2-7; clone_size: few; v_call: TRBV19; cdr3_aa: CASSKGQDTYEQYF; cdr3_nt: TGTGCCAGTAGTAAGGGACAGGATACCTACGAGCAGTACTTC
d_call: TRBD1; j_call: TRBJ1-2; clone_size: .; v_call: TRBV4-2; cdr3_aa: CASSQEWRQGARMGYTF; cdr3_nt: TGTGCCAGCAGCCAAGAATGGCGTCAGGGGGCCAGGATGGGCTACACCTTC
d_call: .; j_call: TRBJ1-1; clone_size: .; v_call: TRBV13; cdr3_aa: CASTFRRNMNTEAFF; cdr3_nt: TGTGCCAGCACCTTCAGGAGGAACATGAACACTGAAGCTTTCTTT
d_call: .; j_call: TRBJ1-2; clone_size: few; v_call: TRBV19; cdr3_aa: CATSRGKGSYGYTF; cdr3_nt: TGTGCCACATCTCGTGGGAAGGGGTCCTATGGCTACACCTTC
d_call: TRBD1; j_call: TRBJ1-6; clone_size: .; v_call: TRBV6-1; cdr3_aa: CASSGTGAPRDGSPLHF; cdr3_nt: TGTGCCAGCAGTGGGACAGGGGCCCCCCGTGACGGTTCACCCCTCCACTTT
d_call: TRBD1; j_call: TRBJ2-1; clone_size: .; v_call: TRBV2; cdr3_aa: CASSDTGTGAFNEQFF; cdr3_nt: TGTGCCAGCAGTGACACCGGGACAGGGGCCTTCAATGAGCAGTTCTTC
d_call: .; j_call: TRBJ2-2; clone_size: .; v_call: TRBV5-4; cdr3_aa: CASSLANVPNGELFF; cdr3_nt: TGTGCCAGCAGCTTGGCCAACGTGCCTAACGGGGAGCTGTTTTTT
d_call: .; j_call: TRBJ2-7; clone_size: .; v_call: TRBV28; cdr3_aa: CASSPDYNSYEQYF; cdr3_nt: TGTGCCAGCAGTCCCGACTATAACTCCTACGAGCAGTACTTC
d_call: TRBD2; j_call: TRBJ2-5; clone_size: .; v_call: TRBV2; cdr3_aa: CASSLNRDYQYF; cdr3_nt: TGTGCCAGCAGTCTTAACCGGGACTACCAGTACTTC
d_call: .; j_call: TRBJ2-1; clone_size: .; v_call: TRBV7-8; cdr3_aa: CASSLGGGTDRFF; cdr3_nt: TGTGCCAGCAGCTTAGGTGGGGGGACCGATAGGTTCTTC
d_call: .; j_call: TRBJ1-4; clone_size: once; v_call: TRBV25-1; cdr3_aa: CASSGGVNEKLFF; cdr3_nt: TGTGCCAGCAGTGGGGGAGTTAATGAAAAACTGTTTTTT
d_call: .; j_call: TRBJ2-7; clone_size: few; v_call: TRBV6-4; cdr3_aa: CASSQYEQYF; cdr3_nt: TGTGCCAGCAGTCAATACGAGCAGTACTTC
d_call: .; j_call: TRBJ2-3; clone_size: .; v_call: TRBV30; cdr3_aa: CAWSIARGVGTQYF; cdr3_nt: TGTGCCTGGAGCATAGCGAGAGGAGTAGGTACGCAGTATTTT
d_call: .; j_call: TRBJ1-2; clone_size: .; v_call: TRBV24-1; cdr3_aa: CATSRGTNYGYTF; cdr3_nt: TGTGCCACCAGTCGGGGGACTAACTATGGCTACACCTTC
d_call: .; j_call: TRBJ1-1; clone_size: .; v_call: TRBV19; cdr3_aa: CASTRGYGNTEAFF; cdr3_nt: TGTGCCAGTACACGGGGTTATGGGAACACTGAAGCTTTCTTT
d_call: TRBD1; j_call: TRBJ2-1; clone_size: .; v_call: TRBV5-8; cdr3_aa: CASSLGRGTNEQFF; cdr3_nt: TGTGCCAGCAGCTTGGGCAGGGGGACAAATGAGCAGTTCTTC
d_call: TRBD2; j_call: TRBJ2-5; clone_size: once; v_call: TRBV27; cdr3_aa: CASSLWGGETQYF; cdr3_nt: TGTGCCAGCAGTTTATGGGGGGGGGAGACCCAGTACTTC
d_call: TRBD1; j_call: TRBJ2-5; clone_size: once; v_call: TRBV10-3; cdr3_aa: CAISARPGQGADF; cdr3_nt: TGTGCCATCAGTGCTCGTCCGGGACAGGGGGCTGACTTC
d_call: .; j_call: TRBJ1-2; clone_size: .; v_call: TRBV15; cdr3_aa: CATSKAALGVLGYTF; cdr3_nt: TGTGCCACCAGCAAAGCGGCACTCGGTGTTTTGGGCTACACCTTC
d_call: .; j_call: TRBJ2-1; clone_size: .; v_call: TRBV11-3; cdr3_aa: CASSGEASMQFF; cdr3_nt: TGTGCCAGCAGCGGAGAGGCTAGTATGCAGTTCTTC
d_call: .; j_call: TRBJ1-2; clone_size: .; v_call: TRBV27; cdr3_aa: CASSLSPGGGGYTF; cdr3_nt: TGTGCCAGCAGTTTATCCCCAGGTGGGGGGGGCTACACCTTC
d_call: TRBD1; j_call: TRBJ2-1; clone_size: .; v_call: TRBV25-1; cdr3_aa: CASSEHPGGRRNEQFF; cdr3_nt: TGTGCCAGCAGTGAACATCCAGGGGGAAGGCGCAATGAGCAGTTCTTC
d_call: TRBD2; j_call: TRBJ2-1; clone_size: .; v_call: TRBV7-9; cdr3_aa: CASSLGGASGRGAYNEQFF; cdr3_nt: TGTGCCAGCAGCTTAGGAGGTGCTAGCGGGAGGGGGGCCTACAATGAGCAGTTCTTC
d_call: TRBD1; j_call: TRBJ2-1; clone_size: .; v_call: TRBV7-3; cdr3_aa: CASSSGTGYYNEQFF; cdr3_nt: TGTGCCAGCAGCTCCGGGACAGGTTACTACAATGAGCAGTTCTTC